This T cell receptor (beta chain) was obtained from a study of CD8+ T cells in alopecia areata. Study overall: Tofacitinib administration to treated patients was oral, at 5 to 10 mg twice daily.

A remark on this clone: Its antigen is not known.

Trimming took 0 bases from V and 3 from J; bases not matched to a gene: 6. CDR3 length: 15 residues. The germline V gene has CDR1 SGHRS and CDR2 YFSETQ. After isolation, RNA underwent reverse transcription to generate cDNA as the sequencing template. Method: immunoSEQ multiplex PCR; TCRdb's copy keeps in-frame clones and lacks some. Of some 210,000 clones in the sample, 50% to 70% were seen once. Sorting separated CD4+ and CD8+ T cells out of PBMCs. Findings and caveats of the study: Higher clonality was seen in lesional scalp than in normal scalp, especially in alopecia totalis/universalis. Patients displayed less clarity in TCR sharing than mice, a finding possibly related to HLA.

The sample was CD4+ T cells sorted from blood, taken at week 0. The clonotype originates from a human donor with alopecia areata. The V call is TRBV5-1, the J call TRBJ2-7, with 7 positions matching TRBD1. The CDR3 region is CASSLGQGSHYEQYF. The CDR3, as DNA: TGCGCCAGCAGCTTGGGACAGGGTTCCCACTACGAGCAGTACTTC.